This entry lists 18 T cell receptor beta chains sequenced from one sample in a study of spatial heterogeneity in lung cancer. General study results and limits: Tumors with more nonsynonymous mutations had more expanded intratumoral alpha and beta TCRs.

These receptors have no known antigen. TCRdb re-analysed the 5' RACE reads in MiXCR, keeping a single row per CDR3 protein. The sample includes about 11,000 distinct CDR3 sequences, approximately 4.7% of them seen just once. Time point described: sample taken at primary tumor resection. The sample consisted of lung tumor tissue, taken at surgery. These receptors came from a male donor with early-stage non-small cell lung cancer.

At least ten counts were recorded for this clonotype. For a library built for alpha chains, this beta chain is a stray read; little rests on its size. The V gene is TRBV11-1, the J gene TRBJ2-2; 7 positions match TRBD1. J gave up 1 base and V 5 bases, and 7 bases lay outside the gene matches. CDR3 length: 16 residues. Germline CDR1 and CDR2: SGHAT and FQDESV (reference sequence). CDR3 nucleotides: TGTGCCAGCAGCCCCCCCGGACAGGAGAACACCGGGGAGCTGTTTTTT. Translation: CASSPPGQENTGELFF. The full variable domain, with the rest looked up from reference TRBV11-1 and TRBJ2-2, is EAEVAQSPRYKITEKSQAVAFWCDPISGHATLYWYRQILGQGPELLVQFQDESVVDDSQLPKDRFSAERLKGVDSTLKIQPAELGDSAMYLCASSPPGQENTGELFFGEGSRLTVL.

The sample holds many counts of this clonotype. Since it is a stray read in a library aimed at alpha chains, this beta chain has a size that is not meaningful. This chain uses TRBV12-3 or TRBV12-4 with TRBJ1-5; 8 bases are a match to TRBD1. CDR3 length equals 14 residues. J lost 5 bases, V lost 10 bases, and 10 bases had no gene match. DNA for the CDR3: TGTGCCACAACGACAGGGGCGGTCGATCAGCCCCAGCATTTT. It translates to CATTTGAVDQPQHF.

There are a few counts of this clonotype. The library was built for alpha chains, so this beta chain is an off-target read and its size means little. In nucleotides, the CDR3 is TGTGCCAGCAGCGTAGGAACCACCGTATTTAGCAATCAGCCCCAGCATTTT. Translated, it gives CASSVGTTVFSNQPQHF. The V call is TRBV7-8, the J call TRBJ1-5; unclear D gene. Per germline, CDR1 SGHVS and CDR2 FQNEAQ. The length of the CDR3 is 17 residues. The V end was cut by 5 bases, the J end by 0 bases, with 17 bases between.

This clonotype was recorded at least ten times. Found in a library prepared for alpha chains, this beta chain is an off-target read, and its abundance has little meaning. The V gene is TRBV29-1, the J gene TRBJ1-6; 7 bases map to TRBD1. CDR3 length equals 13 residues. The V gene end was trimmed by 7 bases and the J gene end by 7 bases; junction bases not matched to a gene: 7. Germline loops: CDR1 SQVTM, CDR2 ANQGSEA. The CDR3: CSAATGSNSPLHF. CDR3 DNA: TGCAGCGCCGCGACAGGGAGCAATTCACCCCTCCACTTT.

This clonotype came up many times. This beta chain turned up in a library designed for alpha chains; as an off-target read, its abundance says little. The CDR3 DNA sequence: TGTGCCAGCACTGCAGACAGAGCCCTCTCTGGAAACACCATATATTTT. Encoded protein: CASTADRALSGNTIYF. V and J are TRBV6-5 and TRBJ1-3; D may be TRBD1 (5 bases). The length of the CDR3 is 16 residues. V was trimmed by 7 bases and J by 0 bases, leaving 16 bases between them. Germline loops: CDR1 MNHEY, CDR2 SVGAGI.

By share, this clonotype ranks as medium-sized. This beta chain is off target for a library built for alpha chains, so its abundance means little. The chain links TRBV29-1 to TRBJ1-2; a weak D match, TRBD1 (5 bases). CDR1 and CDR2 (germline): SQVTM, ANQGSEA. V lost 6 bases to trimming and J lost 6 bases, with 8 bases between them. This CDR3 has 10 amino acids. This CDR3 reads CSVLTDGYTF. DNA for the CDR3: TGCAGCGTACTGACAGATGGCTACACCTTC.

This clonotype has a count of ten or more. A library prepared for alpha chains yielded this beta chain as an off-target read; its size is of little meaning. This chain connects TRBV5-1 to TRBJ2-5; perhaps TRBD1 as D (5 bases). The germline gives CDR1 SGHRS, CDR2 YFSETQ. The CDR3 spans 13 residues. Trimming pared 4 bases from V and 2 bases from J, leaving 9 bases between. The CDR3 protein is CASSRQSQETQYF. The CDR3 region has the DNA TGCGCCAGCAGCCGACAGTCGCAAGAGACCCAGTACTTC.

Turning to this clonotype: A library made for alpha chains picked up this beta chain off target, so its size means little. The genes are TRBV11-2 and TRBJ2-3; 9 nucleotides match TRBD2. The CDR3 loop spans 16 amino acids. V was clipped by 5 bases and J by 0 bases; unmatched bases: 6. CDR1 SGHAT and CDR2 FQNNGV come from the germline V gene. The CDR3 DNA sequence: TGTGCCAGCAGCACCCTAGCGGGACCTAGCACAGATACGCAGTATTTT. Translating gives CASSTLAGPSTDTQYF.

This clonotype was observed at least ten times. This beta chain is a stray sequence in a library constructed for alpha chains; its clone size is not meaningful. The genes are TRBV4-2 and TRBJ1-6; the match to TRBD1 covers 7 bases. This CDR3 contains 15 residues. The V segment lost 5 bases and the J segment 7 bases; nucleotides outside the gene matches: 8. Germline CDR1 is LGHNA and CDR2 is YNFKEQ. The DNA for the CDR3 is TGTGCCAGCAGCAACGTCGGCAGGGGGAATTCACCCCTCCACTTT. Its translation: CASSNVGRGNSPLHF.

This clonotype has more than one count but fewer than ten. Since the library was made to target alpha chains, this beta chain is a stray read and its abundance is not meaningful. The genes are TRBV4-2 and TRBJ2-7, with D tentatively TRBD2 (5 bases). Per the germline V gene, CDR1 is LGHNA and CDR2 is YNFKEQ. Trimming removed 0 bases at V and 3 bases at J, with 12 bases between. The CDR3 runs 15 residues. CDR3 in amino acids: CASSQDRGGGYEQYF. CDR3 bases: TGTGCCAGCAGCCAAGATCGGGGTGGCGGCTACGAGCAGTACTTC.

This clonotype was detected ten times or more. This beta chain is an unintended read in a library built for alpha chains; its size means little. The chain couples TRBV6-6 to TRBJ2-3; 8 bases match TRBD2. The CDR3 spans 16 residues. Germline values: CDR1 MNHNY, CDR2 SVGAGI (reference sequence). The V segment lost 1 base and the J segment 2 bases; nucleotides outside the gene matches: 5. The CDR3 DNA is TGTGCCAGCAGTTACTTGGGTAGCGGGGCCACAGATACGCAGTATTTT. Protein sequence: CASSYLGSGATDTQYF.

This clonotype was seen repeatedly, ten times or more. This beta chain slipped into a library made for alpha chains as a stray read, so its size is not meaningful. This chain's CDR3 is CASSPPQLTDTQYF. In DNA form, the CDR3 reads TGTGCCAGCTCACCACCCCAACTCACAGATACGCAGTATTTT. The chain couples TRBV18 to TRBJ2-3; D remains ambiguous. Deletions cut 0 bases from V and 2 bases from J, with 6 bases between. This CDR3 is 14 amino acids long. From germline, CDR1 is KGHSH and CDR2 LQKENI.

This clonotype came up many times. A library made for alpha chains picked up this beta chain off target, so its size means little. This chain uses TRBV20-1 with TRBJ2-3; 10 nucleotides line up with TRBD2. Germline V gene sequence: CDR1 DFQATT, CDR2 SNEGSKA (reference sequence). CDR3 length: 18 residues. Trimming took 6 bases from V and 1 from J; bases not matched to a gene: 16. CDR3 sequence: CSALEWLAGVRGTDTQYF. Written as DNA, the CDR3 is TGCAGTGCCTTGGAGTGGCTAGCGGGAGTCAGGGGCACAGATACGCAGTATTTT.

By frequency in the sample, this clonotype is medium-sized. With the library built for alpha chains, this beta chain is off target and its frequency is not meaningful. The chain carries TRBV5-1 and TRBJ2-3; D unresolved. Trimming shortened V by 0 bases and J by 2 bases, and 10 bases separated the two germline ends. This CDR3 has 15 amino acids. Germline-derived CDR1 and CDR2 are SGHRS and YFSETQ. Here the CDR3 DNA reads TGCGCCAGCAGCTTGGGAAATCTTCTCACAGATACGCAGTATTTT. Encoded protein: CASSLGNLLTDTQYF.

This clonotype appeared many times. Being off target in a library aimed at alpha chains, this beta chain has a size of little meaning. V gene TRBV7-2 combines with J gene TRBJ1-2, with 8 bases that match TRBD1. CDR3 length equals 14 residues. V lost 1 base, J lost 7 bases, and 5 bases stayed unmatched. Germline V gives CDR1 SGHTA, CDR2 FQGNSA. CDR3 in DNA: TGTGCCAGCAGCTTAGGGCAGGGGGCGAGTGGCTACACCTTC. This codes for CASSLGQGASGYTF.

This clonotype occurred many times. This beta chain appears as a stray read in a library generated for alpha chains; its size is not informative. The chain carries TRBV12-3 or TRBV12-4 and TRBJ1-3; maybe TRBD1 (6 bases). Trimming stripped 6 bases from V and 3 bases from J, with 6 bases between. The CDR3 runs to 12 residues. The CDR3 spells CASRQGGNTIYF. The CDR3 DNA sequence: TGTGCCAGCAGACAGGGTGGAAACACCATATATTTT.

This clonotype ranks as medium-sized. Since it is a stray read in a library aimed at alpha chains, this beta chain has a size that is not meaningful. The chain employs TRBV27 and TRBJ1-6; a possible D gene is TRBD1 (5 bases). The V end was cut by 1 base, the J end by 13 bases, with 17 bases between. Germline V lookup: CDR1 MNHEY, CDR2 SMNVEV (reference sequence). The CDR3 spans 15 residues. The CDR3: CASSLLWGGDRPLHF. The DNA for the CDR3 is TGTGCCAGCAGTTTATTGTGGGGCGGGGATCGGCCCCTCCACTTT.

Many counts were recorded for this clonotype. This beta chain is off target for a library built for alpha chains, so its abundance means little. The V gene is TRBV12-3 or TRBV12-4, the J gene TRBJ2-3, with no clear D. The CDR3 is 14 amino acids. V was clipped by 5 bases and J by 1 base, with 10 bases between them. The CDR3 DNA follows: TGTGCCAGCAGTCTCCACCGGGGCACAGATACGCAGTATTTT. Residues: CASSLHRGTDTQYF.